These 28 T cell receptor beta chains were sequenced from one sample in a study of blood T cell repertoires in COVID-19. Data came from immunoSEQ multiplex PCR; TCRdb stores just in-frame clones and leaves some out. The sample includes 200,000 to 250,000 clones, 65% to 90% of them seen just once. Sequencing input: peripheral blood. The receptors here all came from a human donor in a cohort sampled during active COVID-19.

With respect to this clone: Its ends do not fully match the called genes, so a read error is possible. The J gene is TRBJ2-3, the V gene TRBV7-9, with 8 bases that match TRBD2. Germline V CDR1 and CDR2: SEHNR, FQNEAQ (reference sequence). The CDR3 is made up of 12 amino acids. The CDR3 nucleotides read TGTGCCAGCAGCTTAGGGCTAGCGGGCGACGGTTTT. Its protein product is CASSLGLAGDGF.

This clone was found once. The CDR3 sequence is CASGRGNTHYEQYF. CDR3 coding DNA: TGTGCCAGCGGTCGTGGCAACACCCACTACGAGCAGTACTTC. V is TRBV6-5 and J is TRBJ2-7, with D hard to call. The CDR3 is made up of 14 amino acids. The germline gives CDR1 MNHEY, CDR2 SVGAGI. With 8 bases removed from V and 3 bases from J, the gap between germline ends came to 17 bases.

The V call is TRBV9, the J call TRBJ2-1, with D unresolved. CDR1 and CDR2 (germline): SGDLS, YYNGEE. Trimming left V 0 bases short and J 0 bases short, with 13 bases between. The CDR3 extends over 17 amino acids. CDR3 in amino acids: CASSVDRETSSYNEQFF. DNA of the CDR3: TGTGCCAGCAGCGTAGATAGAGAGACAAGCTCCTACAATGAGCAGTTCTTC.

V usage is TRBV11-2 and J usage is TRBJ1-2, with D perhaps TRBD1 (6 bases). This CDR3 spans 16 amino acids. The germline V and J ends were trimmed by 1 base and 4 bases, with 16 bases remaining between them. Germline lookup yields CDR1 SGHAT and CDR2 FQNNGV. The CDR3 region is CASSLGGGGHPYGYTF. In DNA, the CDR3 is TGTGCCAGCAGCTTAGGGGGGGGCGGACACCCCTATGGCTACACCTTC.

This clone has just one count. The genes are TRBV28 and TRBJ2-7; 9 bases fit TRBD2. There are 17 residues in the CDR3. The J segment lost 2 bases and the V segment lost 10 bases, leaving 18 bases of the junction unmatched. CDR1 is MDHEN, CDR2 SYDVKM, per germline. CDR3 in amino acids: CATARGLGTSLTYEQYF. In DNA form, the CDR3 reads TGTGCCACCGCCAGGGGGTTAGGGACTAGCCTTACCTACGAGCAGTACTTC.

The chain employs TRBV5-5 and TRBJ1-6; the match to TRBD1 covers 8 bases. The V and J ends lost 2 bases and 7 bases, in that order; junction bases with no gene match: 5. CDR3 length equals 15 residues. Germline CDR1 reads SGHKS; CDR2 reads YYEKEE (reference sequence). CDR3 bases: TGTGCCAGCAGCTTATGGACAGGGCCAAATTCACCCCTCCACTTT. It is translated as CASSLWTGPNSPLHF. Combining the CDR3 with reference TRBV5-5 and TRBJ1-6 gives the whole variable domain DAGVTQSPTHLIKTRGQQVTLRCSPISGHKSVSWYQQVLGQGPQFIFQYYEKEERGRGNFPDRFSARQFPNYSSELNVNALLLGDSALYLCASSLWTGPNSPLHFGNGTRLTVT.

The V gene is TRBV18, the J gene TRBJ2-7; D perhaps matches TRBD1 (6 bases). CDR1 is KGHSH, CDR2 LQKENI, per germline. This CDR3 is 14 amino acids long. Trimming left V 3 bases short and J 5 bases short, with 14 bases between. CDR3 nucleotide sequence: TGTGCCAGCTCACCCACCAGGGGAAACAACGAGCAGTACTTC. Translated: CASSPTRGNNEQYF.

The chain has TRBV28 and TRBJ1-5; D might be TRBD1 (5 bases). The V end lost 4 bases, the J end lost 4 bases, and 14 bases lay between the germline ends. CDR3 size: 15 residues. Germline-derived CDR1 and CDR2 are MDHEN and SYDVKM. The CDR3 loop is CASSSLGAGNQPQHF. The CDR3 DNA reads TGTGCCAGCAGTTCCCTAGGGGCAGGAAATCAGCCCCAGCATTTT.

This sequence joins TRBV5-4 and TRBJ1-1; weak D call: TRBD1 (6 bases). This CDR3 contains 15 residues. Germline V lookup: CDR1 SGHNT, CDR2 YYREEE (reference sequence). V lost 3 bases and J lost 4, with 16 bases in between. CDR3 DNA sequence: TGTGCCAGCAGCTATACGGGGCGGGGGCGCACTGAAGCTTTCTTT. Its translation is CASSYTGRGRTEAFF.

The rearrangement uses TRBV5-1 and TRBJ1-1, with D possibly TRBD1 on 5 matching bases. The CDR3 covers 12 residues. Germline CDR1 and CDR2: SGHRS and YFSETQ. The germline V and J ends were trimmed by 4 bases and 5 bases, with 9 bases remaining between them. The CDR3 DNA is TGCGCCAGCAGCGGGGGGGTTACTGAAGCTTTCTTT. Its translation is CASSGGVTEAFF.

The V call is TRBV18, the J call TRBJ1-6, with TRBD1 identical over 9 bases. CDR3 size: 14 residues. Trimming cost V 3 bases and J 10 bases; bases outside gene matches: 4. Germline V gene data show CDR1 as KGHSH and CDR2 as LQKENI. The CDR3 DNA follows: TGTGCCAGCTCACCGGGGACAGGGTCCTCACCCCTCCACTTT. It yields the protein CASSPGTGSSPLHF.

The DNA of the CDR3 is TGTGCCAGCAGCGTAGTGGGACAGGGTGGATCACCCCTCCACTTT. It codes for CASSVVGQGGSPLHF. The chain combines TRBV9 with TRBJ1-6; TRBD1 matches 9 bases. Looked up from germline, CDR1 is SGDLS and CDR2 is YYNGEE. This CDR3 spans 15 amino acids. V dropped 0 bases and J dropped 10; count of bases not matched to a gene: 5.

The chain uses TRBV30 and TRBJ1-2; D not certain. Trimming left V 4 bases short and J 2 bases short, with 14 bases between. The CDR3 loop spans 14 amino acids. CDR1 GTSNPN and CDR2 SVGIG come from the germline V gene (reference sequence). Written as DNA, the CDR3 is TGTGCCTGGAACGTTCAACCGGGGAACTATGGCTACACCTTC. It yields the protein CAWNVQPGNYGYTF. The variable domain in full, with the rest retrieved from reference TRBV30 and TRBJ1-2, is SQTIHQWPATLVQPVGSPLSLECTVEGTSNPNLYWYRQAAGRGLQLLFYSVGIGQISSEVPQNLSASRPQDRQFILSSKKLLLSDSGFYLCAWNVQPGNYGYTFGSGTRLTVV.

The V gene is TRBV28, the J gene TRBJ2-7; 10 bases match TRBD1. There are 16 residues in the CDR3. Trimming took 10 bases from V and 5 from J; bases not matched to a gene: 17. Germline V lookup: CDR1 MDHEN, CDR2 SYDVKM. In DNA form, the CDR3 reads TGTGCCACCCTCCCGTCACCGGGACAGGGGTACCACGAGCAGTACTTC. It codes for CATLPSPGQGYHEQYF.

CDR3: CASSQGGQAGNTIYF. DNA of the CDR3: TGCGCCAGCAGCCAAGGGGGGCAGGCTGGAAACACCATATATTTT. The gene calls are TRBV4-1 and TRBJ1-3; maybe TRBD1 (6 bases). The CDR3 length is 15 residues. The V gene's germline CDR1 is MGHRA and CDR2 YSYEKL. V dropped 1 base and J dropped 2 bases, with 9 bases sitting between them.

This chain uses TRBV19 with TRBJ2-7, with 9 bases lining up with TRBD2. This CDR3 region has 13 residues. V gave up 9 bases and J gave up 4 bases; unmatched junction bases: 7. The germline CDR1 and CDR2 sequences are LNHDA and SQIVND (reference sequence). CDR3 DNA: TGTGCCAGCAGCAAGGGACTAGCTTACGAGCAGTACTTC. Translated: CASSKGLAYEQYF.

The chain employs TRBV7-6 and TRBJ2-2, with a possible D match to TRBD2 (5 bases). Germline-derived CDR1 and CDR2 are SGHVS and FNYEAQ. The CDR3 length is 13 residues. Trimming removed 1 base at V and 8 bases at J, with 8 bases between. CDR3 loop: CASSLGSAGELFF. DNA for the CDR3: TGTGCCAGCAGCTTAGGTAGCGCGGGGGAGCTGTTTTTT.

The chain links TRBV6-5 to TRBJ1-2, with 7 nucleotides matching TRBD1. The junction had 5 bases not matched to a gene; V was cut back by 0 bases and J by 4 bases. The V gene's germline CDR1 is MNHEY and CDR2 SVGAGI. The CDR3 runs to 15 residues. The CDR3 sequence is CASSYSRGQSYGYTF. CDR3 bases: TGTGCCAGCAGTTACTCGAGGGGACAGTCCTATGGCTACACCTTC.

In its sample, this clone was seen many times. The genes are TRBV11-2 and TRBJ2-5; a weak D match, TRBD2 (6 bases). The V end lost 2 bases, the J end lost 6 bases, and 10 bases lay between the germline ends. Looked up from germline, CDR1 is SGHAT and CDR2 is FQNNGV. The CDR3 runs to 13 residues. DNA for the CDR3: TGTGCCAGCAGCTTACGGGAGTGGAAGACCCAGTACTTC. Its translation is CASSLREWKTQYF.

The chain recombines TRBV4-1 with TRBJ2-7, with 11 bases that match TRBD2. CDR3 length equals 15 residues. Germline V gene lookup returns CDR1 MGHRA and CDR2 YSYEKL. Germline trimming cut 4 bases from V and 6 bases from J; bases unmatched to any gene: 8. The CDR3 DNA is TGCGCCAGCAGCCTAAGACTAGCGGGATTGGGCGAGCAGTACTTC. This gives the protein CASSLRLAGLGEQYF.

The chain uses TRBV7-2 and TRBJ1-4, with D possibly TRBD1 on 6 matching bases. The ends were cut back, 2 bases at V and 8 bases at J, with 15 bases in the middle. This CDR3 spans 15 amino acids. CDR1 is SGHTA and CDR2 is FQGNSA in the germline V gene. In DNA form, the CDR3 reads TGTGCCAGCAGCTTACAGGGGATTGTGCGGGAAAAACTGTTTTTT. This encodes CASSLQGIVREKLFF.

The V and J genes are TRBV29-1 and TRBJ1-1; 7 bases line up with TRBD1. CDR3 size: 15 residues. In germline, CDR1 is SQVTM, CDR2 ANQGSEA. V shed 7 bases and J 0 bases; nucleotides not matched to a gene: 11. DNA for the CDR3: TGCAGCGCCGTGGGGACAGCTCGCATGAACACTGAAGCTTTCTTT. Translating gives CSAVGTARMNTEAFF.

The gene calls are TRBV7-3 and TRBJ2-7; 8 positions agree with TRBD2. V was clipped by 3 bases and J by 2 bases; unmatched bases: 6. Germline lookup yields CDR1 SGHTA and CDR2 FQGTGA. The CDR3 runs 15 residues. This CDR3 is CASSFSGDMTYEQYF. The CDR3 DNA reads as TGTGCCAGCAGCTTTAGCGGGGATATGACCTACGAGCAGTACTTC.

The rearrangement uses TRBV5-4 and TRBJ1-3; D call uncertain. Trimming left V 4 bases short and J 4 bases short, with 12 bases between. Per germline, CDR1 SGHNT and CDR2 YYREEE (reference sequence). The CDR3 spans 14 residues. The CDR3 reads CASSIDIVGNTIYF. CDR3 coding DNA: TGTGCCAGCAGCATTGACATTGTCGGAAACACCATATATTTT. Filled out from reference TRBV5-4 and TRBJ1-3, the complete variable domain reads ETGVTQSPTHLIKTRGQQVTLRCSSQSGHNTVSWYQQALGQGPQFIFQYYREEENGRGNFPPRFSGLQFPNYSSELNVNALELDDSALYLCASSIDIVGNTIYFGEGSWLTVV.

The chain recombines TRBV18 with TRBJ2-7, with 14 nucleotides matching TRBD2. Germline values: CDR1 KGHSH, CDR2 LQKENI. Unmatched junction bases numbered 8, after V lost 3 bases and J lost 4 bases. The CDR3 loop spans 17 amino acids. The CDR3: CASSPPGTSGRLYEQYF. The CDR3 bases are TGTGCCAGCTCACCCCCCGGGACTAGCGGGAGATTATACGAGCAGTACTTC.

The chain has TRBV19 and TRBJ1-1, with TRBD1 matching over 8 bases. V gave up 6 bases and J gave up 3 bases; unmatched junction bases: 6. Per germline, CDR1 LNHDA and CDR2 SQIVND (reference sequence). The CDR3 is made up of 14 amino acids. The CDR3 protein is CASRSGTGYTEAFF. The CDR3, as DNA: TGTGCCAGTAGATCCGGGACAGGCTACACTGAAGCTTTCTTT. The entire variable domain, with the rest obtained from reference TRBV19 and TRBJ1-1, is as follows: DGGITQSPKYLFRKEGQNVTLSCEQNLNHDAMYWYRQDPGQGLRLIYYSQIVNDFQKGDIAEGYSVSREKKESFPLTVTSAQKNPTAFYLCASRSGTGYTEAFFGQGTRLTVV.

The genes are TRBV19 and TRBJ2-1, with 10 bases that match TRBD2. The ends lost 4 bases at V and 0 bases at J; junction bases unmatched: 3. This CDR3 region has 16 residues. Germline CDR1 and CDR2: LNHDA and SQIVND (reference sequence). CDR3 bases: TGTGCCAGTAGTACTCAGCGGGGGGGCTCCTACAATGAGCAGTTCTTC. Protein: CASSTQRGGSYNEQFF.

The rearrangement joins TRBV11-3 to TRBJ2-7; unclear D gene. Germline V gene sequence: CDR1 SGHNT, CDR2 YENEEA. CDR3 length equals 14 residues. Trimming removed 1 base from V and 4 bases from J, with 11 bases in between. CDR3 loop: CASSLGGSSYEQYF. The CDR3 nucleotides read TGTGCCAGCAGCTTAGGCGGTTCCAGTTACGAGCAGTACTTC.